One T cell receptor beta chain is described in this entry. In the original processing: How many nucleated cells were present was estimated from reference gene primer amplification. Data came from immunoSEQ multiplex PCR; TCRdb stores just in-frame clones and leaves some out. V and J calls plus clone size are reproduced from that table; the DNA served to infer D and trimming. Of approximately 180,000 clones in the sample, roughly 89% were seen once. This record belongs to a study of blood T cell repertoires in COVID-19. Study-level information: Samples came from the United States, Italy and Spain, spanning acute and convalescent COVID-19.

The CDR3 contains 17 residues. V was clipped by 1 base and J by 4 bases, with 17 bases between them. The germline gives CDR1 SNHLY, CDR2 FYNNEI. The chain joins TRBV2 to TRBJ2-1; possibly TRBD2 for D (7 bases). The receptor was isolated from a woman in her 40s with acute COVID-19. Sample: PBMCs or T cells enriched from blood (not recorded which). The CDR3 spells CASSEGRGGAGYNEQFF. CDR3 coding DNA: TGTGCCAGCAGTGAAGGACGAGGGGGGGCTGGGTACAATGAGCAGTTCTTC.